The 5 T cell receptor beta chains below were found in one sample sequenced in a study of OX40 agonist ivuxolimab in advanced cancers. Generated by immunoSEQ multiplex PCR, the TCRdb table keeps only in-frame clones and is missing some. The sample includes 70,000 to 75,000 clones, around 83% of them seen just once. The sample here was CD4+ or CD8+ T cells sorted from blood, taken in a trial of the OX40 agonist ivuxolimab. Receptors originate from an adult with an advanced solid tumor such as melanoma, head and neck, liver or kidney cancer.

The chain carries TRBV10-2 and TRBJ2-1, with 8 positions matching TRBD1. Trimming took 0 bases from V and 8 from J; bases not matched to a gene: 9. The CDR3 has 16 amino acids. Germline CDR1 reads WSHSY; CDR2 reads SAAADI. The CDR3 DNA reads as TGCGCCAGCAGTGAGTCAGGACAGGGTACTCGAGATGAGCAGTTCTTC. This encodes CASSESGQGTRDEQFF.

A few counts support this clone. V gene TRBV29-1 combines with J gene TRBJ1-1; 7 bases fit TRBD1. This CDR3 has 13 residues. In germline, CDR1 is SQVTM, CDR2 ANQGSEA. V lost 6 bases, J lost 5 bases, and 9 bases stayed unmatched. The CDR3 bases are TGCAGCGTCCCAGGGGGAGGAGGGACTGAAGCTTTCTTT. It specifies CSVPGGGGTEAFF.

This sequence joins TRBV29-1 and TRBJ1-3; D unresolved. CDR1 is SQVTM and CDR2 is ANQGSEA in the germline V gene. V gave up 4 bases and J gave up 2 bases, with 9 bases separating them. The CDR3 contains 13 residues. CDR3 in amino acids: CSVGGPTGNTIYF. The CDR3 bases are TGCAGCGTTGGGGGTCCCACTGGAAACACCATATATTTT.

This chain joins TRBV6-1 and TRBJ2-2; 8 nucleotides line up with TRBD2. The CDR3 has 17 residues. V trimming: 3 bases; J trimming: 4 bases; junction bases outside the gene matches: 10. CDR1 and CDR2 (germline): MNHNS, SASEGT. Here the CDR3 DNA reads TGTGCCAGCAGTGATCTCACGGGAGGGGTGATCACCGGGGAGCTGTTTTTT. Translating it yields CASSDLTGGVITGELFF.

In this sample, this clone turned up a few times. This sequence joins TRBV14 and TRBJ2-5; no clear D. The ends were cut back, 1 base at V and 7 bases at J, with 10 bases in the middle. Germline CDR1 SGHDN, CDR2 FVKESK. The CDR3 has 13 amino acids. The CDR3 sequence is CASSQVGEWTQYF. DNA for the CDR3: TGTGCCAGCAGCCAAGTAGGTGAATGGACCCAGTACTTC.